What follows is one T cell receptor beta chain and its context. Its cognate antigen is unknown. This record belongs to a study of yellow fever vaccine responses in identical twins. General study results and limits: Twins reportedly appeared to share part of their vaccine T cell response while keeping part individual.

Via MiXCR, TCRdb re-called the RT-PCR reads, giving one row per CDR3 protein. The data hold roughly 1,700 distinct CDR3 sequences, with under 90% observed a single time. CDR1 is MDHEN, CDR2 SYDVKM, per germline. The CDR3 is 15 residues long. Trimming took 1 base from V and 1 from J, leaving 11 bases between them. Sequencing used T cells from blood (PBMCs), unsorted or a sorted subset (not recorded which), obtained before or after yellow fever vaccination (not recorded which). The J gene is TRBJ2-7, the V gene TRBV28, with D tentatively TRBD2 (5 bases). The origin of this receptor is a female donor who received the yellow fever vaccine. CDR3 sequence reads: CASSLYRDPSYEQYF. Written as DNA, the CDR3 is TGTGCCAGCAGTTTATACCGGGATCCATCCTACGAGCAGTACTTC.